The 14 T cell receptor beta chains below come from one sample, sequenced in a study of CD8+ T cells in alopecia areata. Treatment reported: oral pan-JAK inhibitor, 5-10 mg twice daily. Extracted RNA was reverse transcribed, and the resulting cDNA served as sequencing template. Method: immunoSEQ multiplex PCR; TCRdb's copy keeps in-frame clones and lacks some. The table shows about 220,000 clones, with around three fifths occurring only once. The starting material was CD4+ T cells sorted from blood, obtained at week 4, from a patient treated with tofacitinib. The origin of the receptors is a human donor with alopecia areata.

The chain carries TRBV5-1 and TRBJ1-1, with D maybe TRBD1 (6 bases). The CDR3 totals 12 residues. Germline assignment: CDR1 SGHRS and CDR2 YFSETQ. Between the trimmed V and J ends, which lost 4 bases and 11 bases, there was a span of 15 bases. CDR3: CASSEDRGTAFF. The CDR3 DNA reads as TGCGCCAGCAGCGAGGACAGAGGGACTGCTTTCTTT.

This clone was detected a few times. The CDR3 protein is CSVQLPGQLYEQYF. CDR3 in DNA: TGCAGCGTCCAGCTCCCGGGACAGCTATACGAGCAGTACTTC. The genes are TRBV29-1 and TRBJ2-7; TRBD1 matches at 7 bases. Looked up from germline, CDR1 is SQVTM and CDR2 is ANQGSEA. The CDR3 totals 14 residues. The trim removed 6 bases at V and 4 bases at J, leaving 12 bases unmatched.

The table lists this clone with a few counts. This chain uses TRBV2 with TRBJ1-2; TRBD1 is a possible D gene (5 bases). V was clipped by 2 bases and J by 7 bases, with 17 bases between them. This CDR3 is built from 15 residues. Per the germline V gene, CDR1 is SNHLY and CDR2 is FYNNEI. The DNA of the CDR3 is TGTGCCAGCAGTGAAAATGCCCGGGGGAGTCGTGGCTACACCTTC. Amino acid sequence: CASSENARGSRGYTF.

This clone was seen a few times. This chain links TRBV25-1 with TRBJ1-1; 8 bases align to TRBD1. Germline V lookup: CDR1 MGHDK, CDR2 SYGVNS. This CDR3 has 14 residues. Unmatched junction bases numbered 4, after V lost 4 bases and J lost 3 bases. The CDR3 DNA follows: TGTGCCAGCAGTGCCGGACAGGGATACACTGAAGCTTTCTTT. It yields the protein CASSAGQGYTEAFF.

The gene calls are TRBV30 and TRBJ1-3, with 8 positions matching TRBD1. V was clipped by 2 bases and J by 3 bases; unmatched bases: 3. CDR1 GTSNPN and CDR2 SVGIG come from the germline V gene (reference sequence). This CDR3 contains 14 residues. The CDR3 loop reads CAWSPGQGGNTIYF. The DNA for the CDR3 is TGTGCCTGGAGTCCCGGACAGGGTGGAAACACCATATATTTT.

This clone was seen more than once but under ten times. The chain recombines TRBV30 with TRBJ1-1, with 8 bases fitting TRBD1. Germline values: CDR1 GTSNPN, CDR2 SVGIG (reference sequence). The V and J ends lost 6 bases and 10 bases, in that order; junction bases with no gene match: 22. This CDR3 is 16 amino acids long. CDR3 residues: CACSPDRDVRDPGAFF. CDR3 nucleotides: TGTGCCTGTTCCCCGGACAGGGACGTTCGAGACCCCGGAGCTTTCTTT.

This clone has a handful of counts. V is TRBV29-1 and J is TRBJ2-7, with TRBD1 identical over 7 bases. The CDR3 length is 13 residues. Looked up from germline, CDR1 is SQVTM and CDR2 is ANQGSEA. V shed 4 bases, J shed 0 bases, and the junction held 3 bases outside the gene matches. CDR3 in DNA: TGCAGCGTTGGACAGGGCCGCTCCTACGAGCAGTACTTC. Translated, it gives CSVGQGRSYEQYF.

This clone was seen a handful of times. The rearrangement uses TRBV25-1 and TRBJ1-2, with 7 bases aligning to TRBD1. V shed 3 bases, J shed 8 bases, and the junction held 12 bases outside the gene matches. This CDR3 region has 15 residues. Germline lookup yields CDR1 MGHDK and CDR2 SYGVNS. As DNA, the CDR3 is TGTGCCAGCAGTGACGGTTCGACAGGGACGGGCGGCTACACCTTC. Translation gives CASSDGSTGTGGYTF.

This clone turned up a few times. The chain combines TRBV11-2 with TRBJ1-5; D is ambiguous. CDR3 length: 13 amino acids. Between the trimmed V and J ends, which lost 1 base and 7 bases, there was a span of 8 bases. Germline CDR1 and CDR2: SGHAT and FQNNGV. The CDR3 DNA reads TGTGCCAGCAGCTTAGGCCATAACCAGCCCCAGCATTTT. Translating it yields CASSLGHNQPQHF.

The chain uses TRBV6-1 and TRBJ2-6; D gene ambiguous. Trimming took off 3 bases at V and 3 bases at J, with 6 bases between the two ends. The CDR3 totals 14 residues. The germline gives CDR1 MNHNS, CDR2 SASEGT. CDR3 bases: TGTGCCAGCAGTGAGTTTAATGGGGCCAACGTCCTGACTTTC. It yields the protein CASSEFNGANVLTF.

The chain combines TRBV5-1 with TRBJ2-7; tentative D call: TRBD1 (5 bases). The V gene lost 0 bases and the J gene lost 3 bases, with 10 bases spanning the gap. Germline CDR1 is SGHRS and CDR2 is YFSETQ. The CDR3 contains 14 residues. The CDR3 region is CASSLDRSYYEQYF. The CDR3 region has the DNA TGCGCCAGCAGCTTGGACAGGTCCTACTACGAGCAGTACTTC.

The genes are TRBV18 and TRBJ1-1; a weak D match, TRBD1 (5 bases). CDR3 size: 14 residues. The ends were cut back, 0 bases at V and 0 bases at J, with 5 bases in the middle. Germline-derived CDR1 and CDR2 are KGHSH and LQKENI. The CDR3 sequence is CASSPPGLNTEAFF. The DNA for the CDR3 is TGTGCCAGCTCACCACCGGGGCTGAACACTGAAGCTTTCTTT.

V gene TRBV30 combines with J gene TRBJ2-7; TRBD2 matches at 7 bases. CDR1 GTSNPN and CDR2 SVGIG come from the germline V gene (reference sequence). The CDR3 runs to 13 residues. V was pared by 3 bases and J by 2 bases, with 4 bases of the junction left unmatched. The CDR3 protein is CAWSQGLTYEQYF. DNA for the CDR3: TGTGCCTGGAGCCAGGGACTAACCTACGAGCAGTACTTC.

CDR3 protein: CASRAVVQQNYGYTF. The CDR3 nucleotides read TGTGCCAGCAGGGCCGTGGTGCAGCAAAACTATGGCTACACCTTC. V gene TRBV6-5 combines with J gene TRBJ1-2, with D unclear. V was cut by 6 bases and J by 2 bases, with 16 bases left in between. This CDR3 comprises 15 residues. Germline V gives CDR1 MNHEY, CDR2 SVGAGI.